This TCR beta chain stems from a study of blood T cell repertoires in COVID-19. Study-level information: Some COVID-19 samples were acute and others convalescent; all came from the United States, Italy and Spain. In each case, the material was cDNA or gDNA derived from T cells, B-cell-depleted T cells, or PBMCs.

CDR1 is LGHDT and CDR2 is YNNKEL in the germline V gene (reference sequence). The germline V and J ends were trimmed by 4 bases and 2 bases, with 5 bases remaining between them. This CDR3 has 12 residues. Original analysis: Estimates of nucleated cell counts were drawn from the amplification of reference gene primers. The assay was immunoSEQ multiplex PCR, and TCRdb's table has in-frame clones only and misses some. For V, J and clone size, that table is used; D and trimming come from the DNA. The profile covers about 170,000 clones, with approximately 83% appearing a single time and over 2.5% taken by the ten largest.

V gene TRBV3-1 (or the pseudogene TRBV3-2) combines with J gene TRBJ1-2, with D possibly being TRBD1 (5 bases). Sequenced sample: peripheral blood. The TCR was taken from a human donor with acute or convalescent COVID-19. The donor label of this sample is uncertain. This CDR3 reads CASSRQNYGYTF. The CDR3, as DNA: TGTGCCAGCAGCCGACAGAACTATGGCTACACCTTC.